The 9 T cell receptor beta chains presented below share a single source sample, sequenced in a study of human T cells and chemical hapten exposure. TCRdb passed the RACE reads through MiXCR, listing each CDR3 protein once. Among 60,000 to 80,000 distinct CDR3 sequences, about 6% were seen once, and the ten largest hold 3% to 4%. Time point denoted: healthy volunteer bleed at 6 weeks. The starting material, unfractionated whole blood, was used for total RNA extraction. Sequenced material: whole blood. The receptors derive from a female donor in good health. Some clones in this sample may be carry-over from other donors' samples.

This clonotype was recorded at least ten times. The V call is TRBV4-1, the J call TRBJ2-7; D might be TRBD1 (5 bases). The germline gives CDR1 MGHRA, CDR2 YSYEKL. The CDR3 sequence is 15 residues long. V gave up 0 bases and J gave up 4 bases, with 13 bases separating them. CDR3 in amino acids: CASSQEGQGGYEQYF. The CDR3 DNA is TGCGCCAGCAGCCAAGAAGGGCAGGGTGGTTACGAGCAGTACTTC.

About this clonotype itself: A read error may be the cause here, since a much bigger clone is one base away. This sequence joins TRBV12-3 or TRBV12-4 and TRBJ2-7; D is perhaps TRBD1 (5 bases). The CDR3 loop spans 14 amino acids. Written as DNA, the CDR3 is TGTGCCAGCAGCCCACCCGACAGACCCTACGAGCCGTACTTC. Amino acid sequence: CASSPPDRPYEPYF.

Ten or more counts support this clonotype. The gene calls are TRBV5-1 and TRBJ1-2; no firm D call. V lost 1 base and J 0 bases, leaving 7 bases between the germline ends. CDR3 length: 14 amino acids. The V gene's germline CDR1 is SGHRS and CDR2 YFSETQ. The CDR3 DNA is TGCGCCAGCAGCTTGCAAGATTCTAACTATGGCTACACCTTC. Its protein product is CASSLQDSNYGYTF.

This clonotype was seen repeatedly, ten times or more. The J gene is TRBJ2-7, the V gene TRBV6-2 or TRBV6-3; 10 nucleotides agree with TRBD2. CDR1 MNHEY and CDR2 SVGEGT come from the germline V gene. The CDR3 consists of 17 residues. Trimming removed 6 bases from V and 0 bases from J; junction bases left unmatched: 11. CDR3 in amino acids: CASSEVRTSGNSYEQYF. The CDR3 region has the DNA TGTGCCAGCAGCGAGGTACGAACTAGCGGGAACTCCTACGAGCAGTACTTC.

This clonotype was seen many times. V gene TRBV5-5 combines with J gene TRBJ1-5; 10 bases match TRBD1. Germline CDR1 SGHKS, CDR2 YYEKEE (reference sequence). The CDR3 loop spans 15 amino acids. The V gene end was trimmed by 1 base and the J gene end by 10 bases; junction bases not matched to a gene: 8. CDR3 in amino acids: CASSLTPGQGFPQHF. The DNA of the CDR3 is TGTGCCAGCAGCTTGACCCCGGGACAGGGGTTTCCCCAGCATTTT.

This clonotype showed up many times. The CDR3 sequence is CASSQVRNTQYF. The CDR3 coding sequence is TGTGCCAGCAGCCAAGTTCGGAATACGCAGTATTTT. The chain couples TRBV14 to TRBJ2-3; D is ambiguous. Germline V gives CDR1 SGHDN, CDR2 FVKESK. The CDR3 has 12 residues. V shed 1 base and J shed 7 bases, with 6 bases lying between them.

The chain couples TRBV28 to TRBJ2-7, with 10 positions matching TRBD1. CDR1 MDHEN and CDR2 SYDVKM come from the germline V gene. V lost 5 bases to trimming and J lost 8 bases; unmatched junction nucleotides: 3. The CDR3 is 12 amino acids. The DNA of the CDR3 is TGTGCCAGCAGTGGACAGGGGGAGAAGCAGTACTTC. Its protein product is CASSGQGEKQYF.

As regards this clonotype: The conserved closing phenylalanine or tryptophan is absent in this CDR3, likely reflecting a read error. The chain has TRBV4-1 and TRBJ1-4; unclear D gene. V lost 4 bases and J 2 bases, leaving 5 bases between the germline ends. Per the germline V gene, CDR1 is MGHRA and CDR2 is YSYEKL. The CDR3 loop spans 13 amino acids. The CDR3 spells CASSRRTNEKLFL. The CDR3 nucleotides read TGCGCCAGCAGCCGGCGTACTAATGAAAAACTGTTTCTT.

The chain combines TRBV27 with TRBJ2-1; perhaps TRBD1 as D (6 bases). Germline V gene data show CDR1 as MNHEY and CDR2 as SMNVEV (reference sequence). CDR3 length: 13 amino acids. V lost 8 bases, J lost 4 bases, and 12 bases lay in between. The CDR3 is CASGRTEYNEQFF. Here the CDR3 DNA reads TGTGCCAGCGGACGGACAGAGTACAATGAGCAGTTCTTC.